This TCR beta chain is from a study of OX40 agonist ivuxolimab in advanced cancers. Background on the study: With ivuxolimab, an agonistic anti-OX40 (CD134) antibody, patients were treated. Administration of intravenous ivuxolimab to patients occurred every 2 weeks at 0.01 to 10 mg/kg. Findings and caveats of the study: Expanded clones belonging to CD8+ T cells outnumbered, on average, those of CD4+.

The table came from immunoSEQ multiplex PCR; TCRdb's copy has only in-frame clones and leaves some out. Of 47,000 or so clones listed, around 90% are singletons. V was clipped by 3 bases and J by 0 bases, with 12 bases between them. The length of the CDR3 is 15 residues. Germline-derived CDR1 and CDR2 are MNHEY and SMNVEV (reference sequence). Any history of autoimmune disease or systemic immunosuppression disqualified patients. Regarding this clone: The antigen remains unidentified.

The J gene is TRBJ2-7, the V gene TRBV27; D uncertain. The receptor's source is an adult with an advanced solid tumor such as melanoma, head and neck, liver or kidney cancer. The sequenced sample was CD4+ or CD8+ T cells sorted from blood, obtained in a trial of the OX40 agonist ivuxolimab. CDR3 in DNA: TGTGCCAGCAGTTTTGTACTTCACAGCTCCTACGAGCAGTACTTC. Translating it yields CASSFVLHSSYEQYF.